This entry lists 32 T cell receptor beta chains sequenced from one sample in a study of blood T cell repertoires in COVID-19. The assay was immunoSEQ multiplex PCR, and TCRdb's table has in-frame clones only and misses some. The sample lists 25,000 to 30,000 clones; 70% to 85% were seen once. The sample comprised peripheral blood. The source is a man at least 80 years old with active or convalescent COVID-19.

This chain connects TRBV12-3 or TRBV12-4 to TRBJ2-2; 11 bases align to TRBD2. V was pared by 10 bases and J by 6 bases, with 4 bases of the junction left unmatched. The length of the CDR3 is 13 residues. The CDR3 DNA is TGTGCCACTGGGACTAGCGGCGCCGGGGAGCTGTTTTTT. The encoded protein is CATGTSGAGELFF.

With regard to this clone: The junction differs from germline at one of its ends, possibly a read error. V and J are TRBV2 and TRBJ1-5; 12 positions agree with TRBD1. CDR3 length: 16 residues. The germline CDR1 and CDR2 sequences are SNHLY and FYNNEI. CDR3 protein: CASGRPGTGGNQPQHF. CDR3 in DNA: TGTGCCAGCGGGAGACCCGGGACAGGGGGCAACCAGCCCCAGCATTTT.

This clone was seen more than once but under ten times. The rearrangement uses TRBV7-6 and TRBJ1-4; weak D call: TRBD1 (6 bases). CDR3 length equals 13 residues. The ends were cut back, 2 bases at V and 7 bases at J, with 8 bases in the middle. The germline V gene has CDR1 SGHVS and CDR2 FNYEAQ. The CDR3 region has the DNA TGTGCCAGCAGCTTAATCAGGGGTGAAAAACTGTTTTTT. Encoded protein: CASSLIRGEKLFF.

This clone occurred once. The chain carries TRBV5-1 and TRBJ2-1, with TRBD2 identical over 9 bases. The CDR3 length is 16 residues. The junction had 15 bases not matched to a gene; V was cut back by 5 bases and J by 9 bases. Per germline, CDR1 SGHRS and CDR2 YFSETQ. The CDR3 is CASSAGAGGPRGEQFF. The CDR3 nucleotides are TGCGCCAGCAGTGCGGGGGCGGGGGGGCCGAGAGGTGAGCAGTTCTTC.

This chain joins TRBV20-1 and TRBJ2-2; 7 nucleotides align to TRBD2. The germline V gene encodes CDR1 DFQATT and CDR2 SNEGSKA (reference sequence). V shed 3 bases, J shed 7 bases, and the junction held 11 bases outside the gene matches. This CDR3 is 15 amino acids long. The CDR3 region is CSASPGGSRNGELFF. As DNA, the CDR3 is TGCAGTGCTAGTCCGGGCGGGAGTAGGAACGGGGAGCTGTTTTTT.

The chain is built from TRBV28 and TRBJ2-2; D might be TRBD2 (5 bases). The CDR3 sequence is 14 residues long. Trimming took off 1 base at V and 5 bases at J, with 8 bases between the two ends. Germline CDR1 MDHEN, CDR2 SYDVKM. The chain's CDR3 is CASSLFRGTGELFF. The DNA for the CDR3 is TGTGCCAGCAGTTTATTCCGGGGAACCGGGGAGCTGTTTTTT.

CDR3 loop: CASSLGAGRAQYF. The CDR3 DNA reads as TGTGCCAGCAGCTTAGGGGCCGGAAGAGCCCAGTACTTC. This sequence joins TRBV7-9 and TRBJ2-5; D unresolved. V was clipped by 1 base and J by 9 bases, with 12 bases between them. The CDR3 has 13 amino acids. Germline V gene lookup returns CDR1 SEHNR and CDR2 FQNEAQ (reference sequence).

This clone was seen a single time. V gene TRBV23-1 combines with J gene TRBJ1-4, with a tentative D call TRBD1 (5 bases). TRBV23-1 is labeled an ORF, and its function is uncertain. The CDR3 spans 17 residues. V shed 9 bases and J shed 2 bases, with 22 bases lying between them. CDR3 sequence reads: CARQSEWSSGTNEKLFF. The CDR3 region has the DNA TGCGCCAGGCAATCGGAATGGTCTTCAGGGACTAATGAAAAACTGTTTTTT.

The chain is built from TRBV4-2 and TRBJ1-2; TRBD1 is a possible D gene (5 bases). This CDR3 is built from 13 residues. Trimming pared 1 base from V and 2 bases from J, leaving 5 bases between. Per the germline V gene, CDR1 is LGHNA and CDR2 is YNFKEQ. The CDR3, as DNA: TGTGCCAGCAGCCAAGCAGGGAACTATGGCTACACCTTC. Translation gives CASSQAGNYGYTF.

The V gene is TRBV5-4, the J gene TRBJ2-2; D might be TRBD1 (6 bases). The V end was cut by 4 bases, the J end by 2 bases, with 9 bases between. The CDR3 totals 14 residues. The germline V gene encodes CDR1 SGHNT and CDR2 YYREEE (reference sequence). Written as DNA, the CDR3 is TGTGCCAGCAGCCCCAGGGGAAACACCGGGGAGCTGTTTTTT. Its protein is CASSPRGNTGELFF. Variable domain in full (rest from reference TRBV5-4 and TRBJ2-2): ETGVTQSPTHLIKTRGQQVTLRCSSQSGHNTVSWYQQALGQGPQFIFQYYREEENGRGNFPPRFSGLQFPNYSSELNVNALELDDSALYLCASSPRGNTGELFFGEGSRLTVL.

The chain is built from TRBV10-3 and TRBJ2-3; 10 nucleotides agree with TRBD2. This CDR3 comprises 17 residues. Looked up from germline, CDR1 is ENHRY and CDR2 is SYGVKD. The J segment lost 4 bases and the V segment lost 0 bases, leaving 7 bases of the junction unmatched. This chain's CDR3 is CAISESITSGVPDTQYF. CDR3 nucleotide sequence: TGTGCCATCAGTGAGTCGATTACTAGCGGGGTCCCAGATACGCAGTATTTT.

This clone was counted a single time. The genes are TRBV19 and TRBJ2-2; TRBD1 agrees at 8 bases. Per germline, CDR1 LNHDA and CDR2 SQIVND (reference sequence). V gave up 6 bases and J gave up 3 bases; unmatched junction bases: 9. The CDR3 sequence is 16 residues long. Here the CDR3 DNA reads TGTGCCAGTAGCGCACAGACAGGGGAGGACACCGGGGAGCTGTTTTTT. Residues: CASSAQTGEDTGELFF.

The chain joins TRBV5-1 to TRBJ2-2, with TRBD2 matching 8 bases. V gave up 0 bases and J gave up 4 bases; unmatched junction bases: 5. The CDR3 has 16 amino acids. The germline V gene has CDR1 SGHRS and CDR2 YFSETQ. The CDR3 reads CASSLAPAGATGELFF. The CDR3 coding sequence is TGCGCCAGCAGCTTGGCCCCAGCGGGGGCCACCGGGGAGCTGTTTTTT.

The chain employs TRBV6-6 and TRBJ2-6; D gene unclear. The V gene's germline CDR1 is MNHNY and CDR2 SVGAGI (reference sequence). The V end was cut by 11 bases, the J end by 4 bases, with 3 bases between. This CDR3 comprises 10 residues. The CDR3: CASGANVLTF. CDR3 bases: TGTGCCTCGGGGGCCAACGTCCTGACTTTC.

The V and J genes are TRBV19 and TRBJ1-1; D is uncertain. The CDR3 consists of 15 residues. The germline V gene encodes CDR1 LNHDA and CDR2 SQIVND (reference sequence). Trimming left V 3 bases short and J 1 base short, with 12 bases between. CDR3 bases: TGTGCCAGTAGTATCTTAGGGCGGGGGAACACTGAAGCTTTCTTT. Its translation: CASSILGRGNTEAFF.

The V call is TRBV19, the J call TRBJ2-1; 13 bases fit TRBD2. This CDR3 contains 17 residues. Germline lookup yields CDR1 LNHDA and CDR2 SQIVND (reference sequence). Unmatched junction bases numbered 6, after V lost 3 bases and J lost 4 bases. The CDR3 is CASSMGLAGTIYNEQFF. The CDR3, as DNA: TGTGCCAGTAGTATGGGACTAGCGGGGACCATATACAATGAGCAGTTCTTC.

The chain joins TRBV5-5 to TRBJ2-7; no clear D gene. The V end was cut by 10 bases, the J end by 0 bases, with 11 bases between. The CDR3 covers 12 residues. Germline V gene data show CDR1 as SGHKS and CDR2 as YYEKEE (reference sequence). The CDR3: CAVPTHSYEQYF. In DNA, the CDR3 is TGTGCCGTACCCACTCACTCCTACGAGCAGTACTTC.

The chain recombines TRBV6-1 with TRBJ2-7; TRBD1 aligns across 11 bases. The CDR3 has 16 amino acids. Germline V CDR1 and CDR2: MNHNS, SASEGT. V shed 0 bases and J 2 bases; nucleotides not matched to a gene: 3. The DNA for the CDR3 is TGTGCCAGCAGTGAAGCACCGGGACAGGGGGCCTACGAGCAGTACTTC. This encodes CASSEAPGQGAYEQYF.

The CDR3 spells CATSDPTRQAYGYTF. CDR3 in DNA: TGTGCCACCAGTGACCCAACCCGACAGGCCTATGGCTACACCTTC. This chain connects TRBV24-1 to TRBJ1-2, with D perhaps TRBD1 (6 bases). V was pared by 4 bases and J by 4 bases, with 15 bases between. The CDR3 is 15 amino acids. CDR1 is KGHDR, CDR2 SFDVKD, per germline.

The V call is TRBV11-2, the J call TRBJ2-7; D remains ambiguous. V was cut by 5 bases and J by 4 bases, with 6 bases left in between. CDR3 length: 11 amino acids. Germline CDR1 SGHAT, CDR2 FQNNGV. The CDR3 protein is CASSPAYEQYF. In nucleotides, the CDR3 is TGTGCCAGCAGCCCAGCGTACGAGCAGTACTTC.

This clone was detected once. The chain employs TRBV5-6 and TRBJ2-3, with no clear D. This CDR3 has 13 residues. Deletions cut 4 bases from V and 5 bases from J, with 11 bases between. Per germline, CDR1 SGHDT and CDR2 YYEEEE. The CDR3 DNA sequence: TGTGCCAGCAGCGCACGACTTGTAGATACGCAGTATTTT. Its protein is CASSARLVDTQYF. Supplemented by reference TRBV5-6 and TRBJ2-3, the full variable domain reads DAGVTQSPTHLIKTRGQQVTLRCSPKSGHDTVSWYQQALGQGPQFIFQYYEEEERQRGNFPDRFSGHQFPNYSSELNVNALLLGDSALYLCASSARLVDTQYFGPGTRLTVL.

The rearrangement links TRBV21-1 to TRBJ2-7; the DNA was not used to check the table's D call, TRBD2. TRBV21-1 is classified as a pseudogene. This CDR3 is built from 15 residues. CDR3 residues: CASSPSNSVSYEQYF. CDR3 DNA: TGTGCCAGCAGCCCCTCGAACTCGGTCTCCTACGAGCAGTACTTC.

This clone is termed medium-sized. The rearrangement joins TRBV5-6 to TRBJ2-7, with 11 bases lining up with TRBD2. The trim removed 4 bases at V and 3 bases at J, leaving 12 bases unmatched. This CDR3 contains 17 residues. Germline CDR1 is SGHDT and CDR2 is YYEEEE. As DNA, the CDR3 is TGTGCCAGCAGCATCCAGAATCGACTAGCGGGAAGCTACGAGCAGTACTTC. It encodes CASSIQNRLAGSYEQYF. The full variable domain, completed using reference TRBV5-6 and TRBJ2-7, is DAGVTQSPTHLIKTRGQQVTLRCSPKSGHDTVSWYQQALGQGPQFIFQYYEEEERQRGNFPDRFSGHQFPNYSSELNVNALLLGDSALYLCASSIQNRLAGSYEQYFGPGTRLTVT.

Only a few counts were recorded for this clone. The chain has TRBV5-6 and TRBJ1-4, with D possibly being TRBD1 (6 bases). The CDR3 totals 15 residues. Germline V gene data show CDR1 as SGHDT and CDR2 as YYEEEE. V was trimmed by 4 bases and J by 7 bases, leaving 17 bases between them. In nucleotides, the CDR3 is TGTGCCAGCAGCCAAGTGACAGGAGCTCTTGAAAAACTGTTTTTT. Translation gives CASSQVTGALEKLFF.

This clone was counted a few times. This chain links TRBV6-6 with TRBJ1-2, with 7 bases that match TRBD1. Germline loops: CDR1 MNHNY, CDR2 SVGAGI (reference sequence). The V and J ends lost 5 bases and 7 bases, in that order; junction bases with no gene match: 22. CDR3 length: 18 amino acids. This CDR3 is CASSHAGLMTGISSGYTF. The CDR3 DNA sequence: TGTGCCAGCAGTCACGCCGGCCTTATGACAGGGATATCGAGTGGCTACACCTTC.

The rearrangement uses TRBV29-1 and TRBJ2-1, with TRBD1 as a possible D gene (6 bases). Germline CDR1 and CDR2: SQVTM and ANQGSEA. V shed 5 bases and J shed 1 base, with 12 bases lying between them. The CDR3 totals 14 residues. The chain's CDR3 is CSVQQGQSYNEQFF. The CDR3, as DNA: TGCAGCGTTCAACAGGGTCAATCCTACAATGAGCAGTTCTTC.

V and J are TRBV7-9 and TRBJ2-3, with TRBD1 as a possible D gene (6 bases). The germline V gene encodes CDR1 SEHNR and CDR2 FQNEAQ (reference sequence). Trimming stripped 4 bases from V and 0 bases from J, with 11 bases between. This CDR3 has 15 amino acids. This CDR3 is CASSSERGSTDTQYF. Written as DNA, the CDR3 is TGTGCCAGCAGCTCGGAAAGGGGGAGCACAGATACGCAGTATTTT.

The chain combines TRBV10-3 with TRBJ2-7, with 14 nucleotides matching TRBD2. The V and J ends lost 1 base and 6 bases, in that order; junction bases with no gene match: 8. The germline CDR1 and CDR2 sequences are ENHRY and SYGVKD. This CDR3 is built from 17 residues. In DNA, the CDR3 is TGTGCCATCAGTGAGTGGAGTGCCGGGACTAGCGGGGGCGAGCAGTACTTC. It specifies CAISEWSAGTSGGEQYF.

This clone was seen only a few times. The chain carries TRBV6-5 and TRBJ1-5; D unclear. Per germline, CDR1 MNHEY and CDR2 SVGAGI. The CDR3 consists of 15 residues. Trimming pared 3 bases from V and 0 bases from J, leaving 9 bases between. The CDR3 here is CASSYGRYSNQPQHF. CDR3 DNA sequence: TGTGCCAGCAGTTATGGGCGTTATAGCAATCAGCCCCAGCATTTT.

The chain couples TRBV7-2 to TRBJ2-3; 8 positions agree with TRBD2. V lost 5 bases and J lost 9; bases outside the gene matches: 13. Per germline, CDR1 SGHTA and CDR2 FQGNSA. This CDR3 is built from 15 residues. The CDR3 spells CASSTPSGSGGTQYF. Here the CDR3 DNA reads TGTGCCAGCAGCACTCCTAGCGGGTCGGGCGGAACGCAGTATTTT. Full variable domain (rest looked up from reference TRBV7-2 and TRBJ2-3): GAGVSQSPSNKVTEKGKDVELRCDPISGHTALYWYRQSLGQGLEFLIYFQGNSAPDKSGLPSDRFSAERTGGSVSTLTIQRTQQEDSAVYLCASSTPSGSGGTQYFGPGTRLTVL.

CDR3 residues: CASSESAGLEILGQYF. The CDR3 DNA sequence: TGTGCCAGCAGTGAATCGGCGGGACTCGAAATCCTGGGCCAGTACTTC. This chain joins TRBV2 and TRBJ2-5; perhaps TRBD2 as D (6 bases). The germline gives CDR1 SNHLY, CDR2 FYNNEI. V was shortened by 2 bases and J by 10 bases, with 23 bases between the two germline ends. This CDR3 spans 16 amino acids.

The gene calls are TRBV11-2 and TRBJ2-7; 8 bases are shared with TRBD2. The CDR3 runs to 14 residues. J lost 4 bases, V lost 4 bases, and 6 bases had no gene match. Germline CDR1 is SGHAT and CDR2 is FQNNGV. The CDR3 nucleotides read TGTGCCAGCAGCTCACAGCTAGCGGGTTACGAGCAGTACTTC. Translation gives CASSSQLAGYEQYF.